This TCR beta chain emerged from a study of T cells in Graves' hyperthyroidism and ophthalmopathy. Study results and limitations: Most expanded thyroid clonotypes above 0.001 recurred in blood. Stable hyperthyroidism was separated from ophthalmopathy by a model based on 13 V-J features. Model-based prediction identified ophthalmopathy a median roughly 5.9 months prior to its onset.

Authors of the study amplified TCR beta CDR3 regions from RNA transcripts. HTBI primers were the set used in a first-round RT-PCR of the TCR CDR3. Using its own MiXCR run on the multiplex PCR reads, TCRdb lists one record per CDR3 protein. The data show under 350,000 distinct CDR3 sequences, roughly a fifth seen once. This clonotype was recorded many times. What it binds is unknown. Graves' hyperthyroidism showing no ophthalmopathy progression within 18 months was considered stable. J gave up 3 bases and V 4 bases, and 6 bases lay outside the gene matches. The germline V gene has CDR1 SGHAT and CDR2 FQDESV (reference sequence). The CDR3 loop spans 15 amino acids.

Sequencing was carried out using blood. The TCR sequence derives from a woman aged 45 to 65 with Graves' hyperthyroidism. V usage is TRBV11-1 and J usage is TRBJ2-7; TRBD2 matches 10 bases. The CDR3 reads CASSSRASGSYEQYF. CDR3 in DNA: TGTGCCAGCAGCTCAAGGGCTAGCGGGAGCTACGAGCAGTACTTC.